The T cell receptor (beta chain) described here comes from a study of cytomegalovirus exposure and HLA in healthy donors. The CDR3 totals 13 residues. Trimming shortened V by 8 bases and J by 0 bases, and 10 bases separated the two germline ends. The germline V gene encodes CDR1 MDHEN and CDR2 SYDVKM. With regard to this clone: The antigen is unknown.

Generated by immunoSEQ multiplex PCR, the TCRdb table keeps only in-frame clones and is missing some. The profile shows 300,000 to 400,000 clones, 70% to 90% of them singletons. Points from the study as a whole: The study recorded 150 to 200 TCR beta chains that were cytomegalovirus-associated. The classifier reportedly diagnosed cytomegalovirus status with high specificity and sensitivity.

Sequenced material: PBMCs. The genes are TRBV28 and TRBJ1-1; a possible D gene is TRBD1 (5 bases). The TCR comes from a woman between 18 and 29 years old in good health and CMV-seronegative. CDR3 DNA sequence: TGTGCCAGCTTACAGGTCATGAACACTGAAGCTTTCTTT. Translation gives CASLQVMNTEAFF.